The sequence of this TCR beta chain was determined in a study of shared clonotypes between healthy human individuals. The CDR3 runs to 15 residues. Germline V CDR1 and CDR2: MDHEN, SYDVKM. This table comes from immunoSEQ multiplex PCR, and its TCRdb copy is limited to in-frame clones, with some not included. The data show about 520,000 clones, approximately 95% seen once. What was sequenced was naive CD4+ T cells sorted from blood. Subset of the sample: CD45RA+ positively selected. J is TRBJ2-5 and V is TRBV28; TRBD2 matches 9 bases. The end of the DNA fits TRBJ2-7 better, so the J call may be wrong. The sequence was collected from a woman aged 30 to 39 in good health. The CDR3 nucleotides are TGTGCCAGCAGTTTCCCGGGACTAGCAGCGGCCGAGCAGTACTTC. Translation: CASSFPGLAAAEQYF.